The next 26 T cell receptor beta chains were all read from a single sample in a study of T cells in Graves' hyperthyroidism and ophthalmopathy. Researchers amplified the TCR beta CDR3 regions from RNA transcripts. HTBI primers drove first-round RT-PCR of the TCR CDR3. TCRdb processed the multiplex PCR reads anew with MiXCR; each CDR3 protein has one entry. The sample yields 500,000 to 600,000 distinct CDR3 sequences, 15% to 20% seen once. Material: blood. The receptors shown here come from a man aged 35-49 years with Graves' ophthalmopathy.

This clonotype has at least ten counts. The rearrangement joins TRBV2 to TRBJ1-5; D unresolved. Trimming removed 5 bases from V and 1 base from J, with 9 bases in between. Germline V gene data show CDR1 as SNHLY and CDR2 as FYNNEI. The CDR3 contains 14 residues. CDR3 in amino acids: CASSRPGSNQPQHF. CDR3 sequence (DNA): TGTGCCAGCAGTCGCCCCGGGAGCAATCAGCCCCAGCATTTT.

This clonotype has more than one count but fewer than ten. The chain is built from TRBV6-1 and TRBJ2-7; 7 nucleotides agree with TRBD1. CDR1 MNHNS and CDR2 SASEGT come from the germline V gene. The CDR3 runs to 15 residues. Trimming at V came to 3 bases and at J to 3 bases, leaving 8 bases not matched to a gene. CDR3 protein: CASSEGPGQSYEQYF. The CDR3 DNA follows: TGTGCCAGCAGTGAGGGTCCGGGACAGAGCTACGAGCAGTACTTC.

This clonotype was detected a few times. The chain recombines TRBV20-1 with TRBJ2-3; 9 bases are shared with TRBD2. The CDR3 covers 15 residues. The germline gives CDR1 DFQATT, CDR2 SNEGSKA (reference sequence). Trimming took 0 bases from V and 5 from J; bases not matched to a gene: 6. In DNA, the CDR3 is TGCAGTGCTAGAGATAGGTCTAGCGGGATAGATACGCAGTATTTT. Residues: CSARDRSSGIDTQYF.

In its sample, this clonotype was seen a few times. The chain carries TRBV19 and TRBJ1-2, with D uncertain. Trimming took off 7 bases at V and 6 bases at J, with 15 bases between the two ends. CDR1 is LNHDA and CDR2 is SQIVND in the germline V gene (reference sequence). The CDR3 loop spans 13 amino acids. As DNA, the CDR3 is TGTGCCAGTACCGAGGCAGCCCTAGATGGCTACACCTTC. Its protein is CASTEAALDGYTF.

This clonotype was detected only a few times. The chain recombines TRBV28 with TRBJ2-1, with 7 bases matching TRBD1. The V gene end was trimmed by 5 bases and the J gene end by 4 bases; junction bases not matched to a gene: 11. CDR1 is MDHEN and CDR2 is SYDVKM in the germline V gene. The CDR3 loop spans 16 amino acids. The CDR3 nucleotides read TGTGCCAGCAGTACCCTTGGCAGGGGGTCTTACAATGAGCAGTTCTTC. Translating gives CASSTLGRGSYNEQFF.

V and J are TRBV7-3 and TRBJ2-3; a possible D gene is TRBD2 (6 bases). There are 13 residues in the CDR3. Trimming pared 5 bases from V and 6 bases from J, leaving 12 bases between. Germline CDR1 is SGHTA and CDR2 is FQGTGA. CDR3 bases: TGTGCCAGCAGCCCGGGGGACTTGGATACGCAGTATTTT. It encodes CASSPGDLDTQYF.

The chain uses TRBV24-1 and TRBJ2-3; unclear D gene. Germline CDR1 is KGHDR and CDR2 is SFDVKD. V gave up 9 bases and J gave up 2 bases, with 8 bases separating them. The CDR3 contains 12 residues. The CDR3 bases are TGTGCCACCCGATCAACCACAGATACGCAGTATTTT. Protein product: CATRSTTDTQYF.

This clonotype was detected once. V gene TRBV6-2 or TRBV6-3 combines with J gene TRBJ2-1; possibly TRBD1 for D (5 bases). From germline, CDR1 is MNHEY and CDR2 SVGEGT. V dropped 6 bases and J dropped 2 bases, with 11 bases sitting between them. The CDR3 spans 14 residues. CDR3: CASSLTDAYNEQFF. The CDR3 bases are TGTGCCAGCAGCTTGACAGATGCCTACAATGAGCAGTTCTTC.

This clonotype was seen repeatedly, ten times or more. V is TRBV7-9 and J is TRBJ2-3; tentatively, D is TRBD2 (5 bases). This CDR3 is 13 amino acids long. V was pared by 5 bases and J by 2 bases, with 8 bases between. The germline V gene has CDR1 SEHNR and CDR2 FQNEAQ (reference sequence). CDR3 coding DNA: TGTGCCAGCAGCGGAGGCGTCACAGATACGCAGTATTTT. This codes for CASSGGVTDTQYF. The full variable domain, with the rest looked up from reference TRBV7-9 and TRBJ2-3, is DTGVSQNPRHKITKRGQNVTFRCDPISEHNRLYWYRQTLGQGPEFLTYFQNEAQLEKSRLLSDRFSAERPKGSFSTLEIQRTEQGDSAMYLCASSGGVTDTQYFGPGTRLTVL.

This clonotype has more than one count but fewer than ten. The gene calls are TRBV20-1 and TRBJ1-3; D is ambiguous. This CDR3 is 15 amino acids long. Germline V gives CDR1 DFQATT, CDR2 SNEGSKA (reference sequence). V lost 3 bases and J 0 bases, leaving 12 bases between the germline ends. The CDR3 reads CSARDPRSSGNTIYF. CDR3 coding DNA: TGCAGTGCTAGGGATCCTCGGAGCTCTGGAAACACCATATATTTT.

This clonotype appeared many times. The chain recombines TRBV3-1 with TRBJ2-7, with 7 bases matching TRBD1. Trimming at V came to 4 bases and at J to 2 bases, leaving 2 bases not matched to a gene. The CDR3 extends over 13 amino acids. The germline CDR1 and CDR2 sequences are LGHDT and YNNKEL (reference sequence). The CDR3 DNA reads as TGTGCCAGCAGCCGGGGACAGACCTACGAGCAGTACTTC. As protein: CASSRGQTYEQYF.

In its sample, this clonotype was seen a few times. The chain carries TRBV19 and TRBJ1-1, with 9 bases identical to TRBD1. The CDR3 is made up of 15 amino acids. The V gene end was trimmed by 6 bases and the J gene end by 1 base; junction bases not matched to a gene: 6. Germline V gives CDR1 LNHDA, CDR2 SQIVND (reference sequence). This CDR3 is CASRPTGGTNTEAFF. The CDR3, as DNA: TGTGCCAGTAGACCGACAGGGGGGACGAACACTGAAGCTTTCTTT.

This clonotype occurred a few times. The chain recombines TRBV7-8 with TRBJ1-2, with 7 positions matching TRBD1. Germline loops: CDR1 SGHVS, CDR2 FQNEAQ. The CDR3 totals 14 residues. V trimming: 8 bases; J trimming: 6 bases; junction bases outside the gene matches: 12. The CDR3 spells CASGLNRGLNGYTF. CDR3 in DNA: TGTGCCAGCGGATTGAACAGGGGCCTAAATGGCTACACCTTC. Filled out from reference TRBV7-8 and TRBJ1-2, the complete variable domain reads GAGVSQSPRYKVAKRGQDVALRCDPISGHVSLFWYQQALGQGPEFLTYFQNEAQLDKSGLPSDRFFAERPEGSVSTLKIQRTQQEDSAVYLCASGLNRGLNGYTFGSGTRLTVV.

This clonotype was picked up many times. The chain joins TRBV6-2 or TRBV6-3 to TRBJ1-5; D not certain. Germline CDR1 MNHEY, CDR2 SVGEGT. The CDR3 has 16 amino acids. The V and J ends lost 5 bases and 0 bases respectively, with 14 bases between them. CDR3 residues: CASSPRQGLSNQPQHF. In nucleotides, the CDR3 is TGTGCCAGCAGTCCGAGACAAGGCCTTAGCAATCAGCCCCAGCATTTT.

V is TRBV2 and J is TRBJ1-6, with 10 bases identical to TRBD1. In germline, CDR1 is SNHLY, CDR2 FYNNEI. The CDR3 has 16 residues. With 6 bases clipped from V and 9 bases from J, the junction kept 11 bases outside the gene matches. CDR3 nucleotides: TGTGCCAGCAGACCTGGGGACAGGGGAGGAAGTTCACCCCTCCACTTT. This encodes CASRPGDRGGSSPLHF. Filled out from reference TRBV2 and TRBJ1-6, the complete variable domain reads EPEVTQTPSHQVTQMGQEVILRCVPISNHLYFYWYRQILGQKVEFLVSFYNNEISEKSEIFDDQFSVERPDGSNFTLKIRSTKLEDSAMYFCASRPGDRGGSSPLHFGNGTRLTVT.

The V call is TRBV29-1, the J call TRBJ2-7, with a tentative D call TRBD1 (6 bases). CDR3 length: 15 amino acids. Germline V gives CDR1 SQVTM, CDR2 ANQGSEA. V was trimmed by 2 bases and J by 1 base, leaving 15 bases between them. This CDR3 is CSVELGRQESYEQYF. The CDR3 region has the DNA TGCAGCGTTGAATTGGGACGACAGGAGTCCTACGAGCAGTACTTC.

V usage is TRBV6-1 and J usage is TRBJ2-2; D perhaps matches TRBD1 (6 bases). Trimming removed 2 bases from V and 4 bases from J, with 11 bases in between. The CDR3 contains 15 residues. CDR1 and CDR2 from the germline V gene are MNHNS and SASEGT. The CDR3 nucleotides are TGTGCCAGCAGTGAATCGGGACACCCCACCGGGGAGCTGTTTTTT. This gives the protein CASSESGHPTGELFF.

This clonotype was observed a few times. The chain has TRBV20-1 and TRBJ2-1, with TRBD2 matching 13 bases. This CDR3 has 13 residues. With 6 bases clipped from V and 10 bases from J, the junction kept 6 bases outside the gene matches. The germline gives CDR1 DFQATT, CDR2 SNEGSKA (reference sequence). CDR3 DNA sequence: TGCAGTGCAACTAGCGGGAGGGCCCTGGAGCAGTTCTTC. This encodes CSATSGRALEQFF.

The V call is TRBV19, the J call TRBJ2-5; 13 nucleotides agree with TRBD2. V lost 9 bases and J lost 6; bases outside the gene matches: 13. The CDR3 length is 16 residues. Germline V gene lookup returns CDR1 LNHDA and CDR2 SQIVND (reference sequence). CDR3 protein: CARKTLLAGGQKTQYF. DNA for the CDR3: TGTGCCAGGAAGACCCTACTAGCGGGGGGGCAAAAGACCCAGTACTTC.

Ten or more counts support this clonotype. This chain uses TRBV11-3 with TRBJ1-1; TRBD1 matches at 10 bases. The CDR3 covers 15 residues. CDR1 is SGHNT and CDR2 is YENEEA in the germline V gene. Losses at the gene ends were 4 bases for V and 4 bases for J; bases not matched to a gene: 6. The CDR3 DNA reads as TGTGCCAGCAGCTCGGGACAGGGGATCGTCACTGAAGCTTTCTTT. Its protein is CASSSGQGIVTEAFF.

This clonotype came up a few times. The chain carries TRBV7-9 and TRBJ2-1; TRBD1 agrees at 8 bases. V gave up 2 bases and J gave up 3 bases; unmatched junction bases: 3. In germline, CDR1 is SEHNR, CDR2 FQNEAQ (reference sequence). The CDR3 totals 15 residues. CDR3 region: CASSLRGQVYNEQFF. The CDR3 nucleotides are TGTGCCAGCAGCTTAAGGGGACAGGTCTACAATGAGCAGTTCTTC. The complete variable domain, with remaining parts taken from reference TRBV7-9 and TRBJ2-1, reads DTGVSQNPRHKITKRGQNVTFRCDPISEHNRLYWYRQTLGQGPEFLTYFQNEAQLEKSRLLSDRFSAERPKGSFSTLEIQRTEQGDSAMYLCASSLRGQVYNEQFFGPGTRLTVL.

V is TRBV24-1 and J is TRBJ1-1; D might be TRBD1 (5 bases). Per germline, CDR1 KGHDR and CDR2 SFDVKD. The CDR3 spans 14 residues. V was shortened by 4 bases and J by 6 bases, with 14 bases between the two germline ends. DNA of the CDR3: TGTGCCACCAGTGAGCCTCAGGGTGGGGCTGAAGCTTTCTTT. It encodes CATSEPQGGAEAFF.

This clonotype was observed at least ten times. The CDR3 spells CASSPGGAGTFTDTQYF. CDR3 sequence (DNA): TGTGCCAGCAGTCCCGGGGGAGCGGGCACTTTCACAGATACGCAGTATTTT. The chain joins TRBV28 to TRBJ2-3; D perhaps matches TRBD2 (6 bases). Trimming left V 5 bases short and J 2 bases short, with 20 bases between. Germline-derived CDR1 and CDR2 are MDHEN and SYDVKM. The CDR3 totals 17 residues.

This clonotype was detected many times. The CDR3 DNA follows: TGTGCCAGCAGCCCAACCCACGGGGGAACTGAAGCTTTCTTT. Translated, it gives CASSPTHGGTEAFF. This chain links TRBV3-1 with TRBJ1-1; possible D gene TRBD1, 5 bases. The CDR3 is made up of 14 amino acids. Trimming shortened V by 4 bases and J by 5 bases, and 14 bases separated the two germline ends. Germline lookup yields CDR1 LGHDT and CDR2 YNNKEL (reference sequence). Supplemented by reference TRBV3-1 and TRBJ1-1, the full variable domain reads DTAVSQTPKYLVTQMGNDKSIKCEQNLGHDTMYWYKQDSKKFLKIMFSYNNKELIINETVPNRFSPKSPDKAHLNLHINSLELGDSAVYFCASSPTHGGTEAFFGQGTRLTVV.

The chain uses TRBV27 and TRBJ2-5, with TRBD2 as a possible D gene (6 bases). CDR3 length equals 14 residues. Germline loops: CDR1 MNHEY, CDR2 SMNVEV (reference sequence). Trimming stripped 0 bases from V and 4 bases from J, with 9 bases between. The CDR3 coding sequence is TGTGCCAGCAGTTTATCATCCGGGGGAGAGACCCAGTACTTC. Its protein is CASSLSSGGETQYF.

The CDR3 DNA is TGTGCCAGCAGCCCCCGCCTCCAACTCTGGGGGAACAATGAGCAGTTCTTC. Amino acids: CASSPRLQLWGNNEQFF. V gene TRBV4-2 combines with J gene TRBJ2-1, with D tentatively TRBD1 or TRBD2 (5 bases each). Germline V gene data show CDR1 as LGHNA and CDR2 as YNFKEQ. V was cut by 4 bases and J by 5 bases, with 21 bases left in between. CDR3 size: 17 residues.